Below, 13 T cell receptor delta chains from the same sample are listed, as sequenced in a study of gamma-delta T cells after stem cell transplantation (TCRdb year 2016). The library was prepared using RT-PCR. Sequencing was carried out with an Illumina MiSeq. TCRdb reran clone calling on the public reads with CATT; rows sharing one DNA sequence were then combined. This sample lists some 3,000 delta-chain clones; about 2.6% were detected once. The ten largest clones add up to about 24% of the sample. Sequencing was carried out using gamma-delta T cells. The receptors shown here come from a human donor. It is not recorded whose cells these are; they may come from a transplant donor.

This clone came up a few times. The germline gene is not matched at one end of the junction; a read error may be the cause. The CDR3 spells CACGTVPGGYGSTDKLIF. CDR3 DNA sequence: TGTGCCTGTGGCACCGTCCCCGGGGGATACGGGTCCACCGATAAACTCATCTTT. V and J are TRDV2 and TRDJ1; 10 bases are a match to TRDD3. The CDR3 is 18 amino acids. CDR1 and CDR2 (germline): GEAIGNYY, EKD.

For this clone: The protein held in TCRdb is that of a much larger clone and does not match this DNA's translation at residue 4, likely because of a read error; the protein shown is translated from the DNA. J is TRDJ1 and V is TRDV2; 10 bases map to TRDD3. J was trimmed by 0 bases and V by 5 bases; bases with no gene match: 8. The CDR3 has 16 amino acids. Germline V gene lookup returns CDR1 GEAIGNYY and CDR2 EKD. The CDR3: CACGSLLGDHTDKLIF. The DNA for the CDR3 is TGTGCCTGTGGCTCGTTACTGGGGGATCACACCGATAAACTCATCTTT.

A word on this clone: This specimen includes other DNA sequences encoding the same CDR3. This chain uses TRDV2 with TRDJ1; 11 bases align to TRDD3. Germline V CDR1 and CDR2: GEAIGNYY, EKD. Unmatched junction bases numbered 5, after V lost 4 bases and J lost 2 bases. This CDR3 comprises 15 residues. Written as DNA, the CDR3 is TGTGCCTGTGATGTACTGGGGGATAATACCGATAAACTCATCTTT. Translated, it gives CACDVLGDNTDKLIF.

By frequency in the sample, this clone is medium-sized. The chain recombines TRDV1 with TRDJ1; 7 bases line up with TRDD2. Germline V gives CDR1 TSWWSYY, CDR2 QGS. V gave up 4 bases and J gave up 0 bases; unmatched junction bases: 17. CDR3 length equals 19 residues. The CDR3 DNA sequence: TGTGCTCTTGGGGGACGTTCCTACAGTTGGGAGGCCTACACCGATAAACTCATCTTT. Protein product: CALGGRSYSWEAYTDKLIF.

Concerning this clone itself: For this DNA, TCRdb reports the protein of a much larger clone, which diverges at residue 15, most likely from a read error; the protein presented here is translated directly from the DNA. The genes are TRDV2 and TRDJ1; TRDD3 agrees at 9 bases. The CDR3 is 19 amino acids. J was trimmed by 7 bases and V by 0 bases; bases with no gene match: 20. CDR1 GEAIGNYY and CDR2 EKD come from the germline V gene. The CDR3 spells CACDTVGNQYWGSLAKLIF. CDR3 in DNA: TGTGCCTGTGACACCGTAGGTAACCAGTACTGGGGGAGCCTCGCTAAACTCATCTTT.

The sample holds a few counts of this clone. The protein in TCRdb stems from a much larger clone and differs at residue 9 from this DNA's translation, likely a read error; here the protein is translated from the DNA. The chain carries TRDV2 and TRDJ1, with 7 bases matching TRDD3. Germline loops: CDR1 GEAIGNYY, CDR2 EKD. The CDR3 spans 18 residues. The ends lost 0 bases at V and 0 bases at J; junction bases unmatched: 12. The CDR3, as DNA: TGTGCCTGTGACACCCTTACTGGGGAATACTTGTACACCGATAAACTCATCTTT. It specifies CACDTLTGEYLYTDKLIF.

Points on this clone: The likely explanation is a read error, given a far larger clone one base away. The J gene is TRDJ1, the V gene TRDV2; 13 bases fit TRDD3. The V gene's germline CDR1 is GEAIGNYY and CDR2 EKD. The CDR3 contains 17 residues. CDR3 coding DNA: TGTGCCTGTGACAGACTGGGGGATACGGGCGACACCGATAAAATCATCTTT. Translated, it gives CACDRLGDTGDTDKIIF.

As to this clone: The TCRdb protein comes from a much larger clone and disagrees with this DNA's translation at residue 5, likely due to a read error; the protein given here is derived from the DNA. The J gene is TRDJ1, the V gene TRDV2, with D hard to call. The germline V and J ends were trimmed by 3 bases and 0 bases, with 13 bases remaining between them. Germline lookup yields CDR1 GEAIGNYY and CDR2 EKD. The CDR3 extends over 15 amino acids. The CDR3: CACDALEPYTDKLIF. CDR3 sequence (DNA): TGTGCCTGTGACGCCCTCGAGCCATACACCGATAAACTCATCTTT.

This clone was counted a few times. TCRdb's protein for this DNA is that of a much larger clone and differs from the translation at residue 4, likely a read error; the protein shown is the DNA translation. The chain combines TRDV2 with TRDJ1, with D tentatively TRDD3 (6 bases). This CDR3 has 16 residues. Germline V lookup: CDR1 GEAIGNYY, CDR2 EKD. CDR3 protein: CACNTVGGSYTDKLIF. The CDR3 nucleotides read TGTGCCTGTAACACCGTGGGGGGGTCGTACACCGATAAACTCATCTTT.

This clone showed up just a few times. This DNA translates differently at residue 11 from the TCRdb protein, which is that of a much larger clone; a read error is likely, and the protein shown is the DNA's own translation. This chain joins TRDV2 and TRDJ1; weak D call: TRDD3 (6 bases). The CDR3 is 15 amino acids. Germline-derived CDR1 and CDR2 are GEAIGNYY and EKD. The CDR3 bases are TGTGCCTGTGACACTCTCGGGGGAAGCACCAATAAACTCATCTTT. This gives the protein CACDTLGGSTNKLIF.

This clone appeared a few times. A far more abundant clone sits one base away, making this likely a read error. Distinct nucleotide sequences in the sample also encode this CDR3. J is TRDJ1 and V is TRDV2; 11 positions match TRDD3. CDR3 length equals 18 residues. Per germline, CDR1 GEAIGNYY and CDR2 EKD. This chain's CDR3 is CACDTVSWAGGYSDKLIF. DNA for the CDR3: TGCGCCTGTGACACCGTTTCCTGGGCTGGGGGATACTCCGATAAACTCATCTTT.

This clone has just a few counts. The translation of this DNA and the TCRdb protein of a much larger clone differ at residue 5, probably owing to a read error; the protein shown here is translated from the DNA. The gene calls are TRDV2 and TRDJ2, with D possibly being TRDD3 (6 bases). V lost 3 bases, J lost 0 bases, and 19 bases lay in between. Germline V lookup: CDR1 GEAIGNYY, CDR2 EKD. This CDR3 comprises 18 residues. This CDR3 reads CACDAVGGGLALTAQLFF. DNA for the CDR3: TGTGCCTGTGACGCTGTTGGTGGGGGCCTAGCTTTGACAGCACAACTCTTCTTT.

This clone was observed a handful of times. A far larger clone is one base from this, pointing to a likely read error. In the same sample, other DNA sequences code for this CDR3. CDR3 in amino acids: CACDPVGGLALIF. CDR3 nucleotides: TGTGCCTGTGACCCGGTAGGGGGGTTGGCACTCATCTTT. The rearrangement joins TRDV2 to TRDJ1; D perhaps matches TRDD3 (5 bases). V lost 3 bases and J 10 bases, leaving 17 bases between the germline ends. Germline CDR1 and CDR2: GEAIGNYY and EKD. The CDR3 is 13 amino acids.